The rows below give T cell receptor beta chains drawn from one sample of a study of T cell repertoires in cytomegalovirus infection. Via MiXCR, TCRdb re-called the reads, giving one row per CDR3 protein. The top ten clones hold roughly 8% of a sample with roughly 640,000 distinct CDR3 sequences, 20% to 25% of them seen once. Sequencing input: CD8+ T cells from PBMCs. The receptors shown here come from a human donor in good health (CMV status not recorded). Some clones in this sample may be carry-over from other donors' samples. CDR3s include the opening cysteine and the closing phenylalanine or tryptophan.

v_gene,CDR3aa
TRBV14,CASSRMPTTNEKLFF
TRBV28,CASSALAGRPNEQFF
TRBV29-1,CSVEKIPRLNTEAFF
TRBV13,CASSPSGEQPQHF
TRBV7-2,CASSLAWAGVADTQYF
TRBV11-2,CASSLEGTGGQYTQYF
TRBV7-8,CASSLNRWSTDTQYF
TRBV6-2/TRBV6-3,CASSYFERGRLETQYF
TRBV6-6,CASSYSSQGDTEAFF
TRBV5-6,CASSLGSRNMFSGANVLTF
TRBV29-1,CSAPTGTEAFF
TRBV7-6,CASSSDRADQETQYF
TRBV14,CASSRRQGGTDTQYF
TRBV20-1,CSARDQWVFTDTQYF
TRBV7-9,CASSMTGGSYNEQFF
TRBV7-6,CASTPLPRRSTDTQYF
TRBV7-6,CASSSGTSGRGEQFF
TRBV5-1,CASSLLASGAYNEQFF
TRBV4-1,CASSQDDGGGSTEAFF
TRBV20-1,CSAGHGGMNTEAFF
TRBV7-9,CASSLVVTGTGELFF
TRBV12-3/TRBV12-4,CASSWTSGEFSDTQYF
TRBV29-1,CSVDALGDYGYTF
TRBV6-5,CASSYADGLQEETQYF
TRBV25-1,CASTYTSGGAGEQFF
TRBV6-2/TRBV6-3,CASSYRHGTGRSKDTQYF
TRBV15,CATSRESGEEQYF
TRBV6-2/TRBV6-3,CASSYPDRRGTDTQYF
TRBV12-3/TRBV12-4,CASTLPTGIPRELFF
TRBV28,CASTLTGGGINQPQHF
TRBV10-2,CASGTGGPYEQYF
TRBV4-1,CASSRPLGDIGSYNEQFF
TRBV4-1,CASSPPGGREDTQYF
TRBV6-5,CASSELAGVNEQFF
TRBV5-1,CASSKAGTQETQYF
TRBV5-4,CASSYGWGEQFF
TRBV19,CASTEEGTGGSLPYGYTF
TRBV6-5,CARSSQGPYNEQFF
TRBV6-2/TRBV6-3,CASSYMFLGLGVYNEQFF
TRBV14,CASSRTVPMVTGDSNQPQHF
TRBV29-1,CSVEGLAGPKSSYNEQFF
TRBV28,CASSLYPGSNQPQHF
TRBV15,CATSQRANGLLHF
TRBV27,CASSLFPSGTENYGYTF
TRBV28,CASSLLSQNTEAFF
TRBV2,CASSAGTGVEQPQHF
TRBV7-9,CASTKMSGADEGSSYNEQFF
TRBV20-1,CSAMGVTDYEQYF
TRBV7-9,CASSLAVGGTEQFF
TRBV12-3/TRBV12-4,CASSSGNRGKGTDTQYF